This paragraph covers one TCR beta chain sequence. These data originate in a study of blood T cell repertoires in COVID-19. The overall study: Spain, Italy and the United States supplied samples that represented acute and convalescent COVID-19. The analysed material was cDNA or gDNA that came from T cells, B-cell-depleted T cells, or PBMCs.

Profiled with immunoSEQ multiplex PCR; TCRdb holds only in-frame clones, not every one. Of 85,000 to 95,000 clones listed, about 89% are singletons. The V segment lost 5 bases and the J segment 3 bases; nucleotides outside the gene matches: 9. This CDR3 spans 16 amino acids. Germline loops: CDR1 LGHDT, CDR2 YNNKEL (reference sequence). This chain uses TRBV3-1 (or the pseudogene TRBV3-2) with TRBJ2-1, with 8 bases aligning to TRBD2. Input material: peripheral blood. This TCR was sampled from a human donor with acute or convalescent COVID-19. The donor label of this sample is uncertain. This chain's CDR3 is CASSEWSRGGYNEQFF. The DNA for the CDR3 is TGTGCCAGCAGCGAATGGTCCCGGGGGGGCTACAATGAGCAGTTCTTC.